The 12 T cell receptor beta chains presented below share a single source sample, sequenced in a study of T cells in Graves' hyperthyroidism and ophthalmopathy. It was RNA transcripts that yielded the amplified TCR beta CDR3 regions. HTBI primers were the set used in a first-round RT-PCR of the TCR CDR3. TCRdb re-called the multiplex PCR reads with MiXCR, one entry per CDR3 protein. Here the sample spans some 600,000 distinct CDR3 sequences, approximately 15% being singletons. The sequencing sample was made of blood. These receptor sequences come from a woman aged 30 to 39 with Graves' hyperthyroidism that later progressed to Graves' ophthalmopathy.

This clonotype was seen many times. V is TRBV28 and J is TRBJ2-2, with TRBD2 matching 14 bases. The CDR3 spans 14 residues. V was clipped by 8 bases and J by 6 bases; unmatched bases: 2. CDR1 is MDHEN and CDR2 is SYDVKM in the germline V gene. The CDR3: CASGTSGSPGELFF. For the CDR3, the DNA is TGTGCCAGCGGGACTAGCGGGAGTCCCGGGGAGCTGTTTTTT.

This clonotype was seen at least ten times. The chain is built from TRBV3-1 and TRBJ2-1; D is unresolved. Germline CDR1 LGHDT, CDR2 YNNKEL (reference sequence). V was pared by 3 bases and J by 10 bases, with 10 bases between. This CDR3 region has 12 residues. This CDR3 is CASSHAGREQFF. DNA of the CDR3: TGTGCCAGCAGCCATGCCGGACGGGAGCAGTTCTTC.

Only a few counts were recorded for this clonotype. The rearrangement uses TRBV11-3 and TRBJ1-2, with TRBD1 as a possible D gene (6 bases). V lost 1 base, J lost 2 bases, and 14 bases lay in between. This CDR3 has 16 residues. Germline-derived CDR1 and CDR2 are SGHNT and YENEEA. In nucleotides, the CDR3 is TGTGCCAGCAGCTTAGCCGGCACCACAGGGAACTATGGCTACACCTTC. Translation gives CASSLAGTTGNYGYTF.

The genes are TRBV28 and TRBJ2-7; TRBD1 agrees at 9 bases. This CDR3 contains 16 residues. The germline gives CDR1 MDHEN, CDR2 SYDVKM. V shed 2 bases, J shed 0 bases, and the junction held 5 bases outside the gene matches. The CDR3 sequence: CASSLPLDRGSYEQYF. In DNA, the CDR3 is TGTGCCAGCAGTTTACCCCTGGACAGGGGCTCCTACGAGCAGTACTTC. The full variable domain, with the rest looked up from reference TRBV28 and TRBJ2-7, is DVKVTQSSRYLVKRTGEKVFLECVQDMDHENMFWYRQDPGLGLRLIYFSYDVKMKEKGDIPEGYSVSREKKERFSLILESASTNQTSMYLCASSLPLDRGSYEQYFGPGTRLTVT.

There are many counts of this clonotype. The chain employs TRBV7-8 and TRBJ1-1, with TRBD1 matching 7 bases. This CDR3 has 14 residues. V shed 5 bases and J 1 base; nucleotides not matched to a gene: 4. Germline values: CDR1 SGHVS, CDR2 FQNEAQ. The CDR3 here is CASSPGGANTEAFF. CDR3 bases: TGTGCCAGCAGCCCAGGGGGAGCGAACACTGAAGCTTTCTTT.

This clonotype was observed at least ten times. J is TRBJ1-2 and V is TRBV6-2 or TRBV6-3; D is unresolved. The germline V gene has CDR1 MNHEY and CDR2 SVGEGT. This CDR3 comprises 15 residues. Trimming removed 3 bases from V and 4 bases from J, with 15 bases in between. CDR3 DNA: TGTGCCAGCAGTTATGGTCTCGTCGGACTCTATGGCTACACCTTC. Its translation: CASSYGLVGLYGYTF.

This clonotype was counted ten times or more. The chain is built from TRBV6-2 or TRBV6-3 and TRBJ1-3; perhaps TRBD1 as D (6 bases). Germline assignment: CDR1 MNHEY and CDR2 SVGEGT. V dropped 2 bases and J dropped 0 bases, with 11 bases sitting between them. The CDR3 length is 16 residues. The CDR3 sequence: CASSYTGWSSGNTIYF. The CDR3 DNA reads TGTGCCAGCAGTTACACAGGGTGGTCCTCTGGAAACACCATATATTTT.

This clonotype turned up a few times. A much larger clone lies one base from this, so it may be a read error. The CDR3 bases are TGCACCAGCAGCTTGGGGGGCGATTACGAGCAGTACTTC. Protein sequence: CTSSLGGDYEQYF. V usage is TRBV5-1 and J usage is TRBJ2-7; D possibly uses TRBD1 or TRBD2 (6 bases each). Germline V gene sequence: CDR1 SGHRS, CDR2 YFSETQ. The CDR3 runs to 13 residues.

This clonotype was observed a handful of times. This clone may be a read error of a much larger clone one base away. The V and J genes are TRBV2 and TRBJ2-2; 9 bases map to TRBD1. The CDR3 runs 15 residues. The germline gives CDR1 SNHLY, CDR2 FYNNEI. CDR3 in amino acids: CASTGTGWYTGELVF. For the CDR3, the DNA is TGTGCCAGCACCGGGACAGGGTGGTACACCGGGGAGCTGGTTTTT. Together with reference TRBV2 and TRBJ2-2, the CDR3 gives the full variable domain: EPEVTQTPSHQVTQMGQEVILRCVPISNHLYFYWYRQILGQKVEFLVSFYNNEISEKSEIFDDQFSVERPDGSNFTLKIRSTKLEDSAMYFCASTGTGWYTGELVFGEGSRLTVL.

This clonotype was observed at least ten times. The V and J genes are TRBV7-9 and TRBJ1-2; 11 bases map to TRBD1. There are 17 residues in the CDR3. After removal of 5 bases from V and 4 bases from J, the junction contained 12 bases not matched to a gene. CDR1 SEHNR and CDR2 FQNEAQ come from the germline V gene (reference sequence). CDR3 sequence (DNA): TGTGCCAGCAGCGGAGGGGGACAGGGGGAAACTGGCTATGGCTACACCTTC. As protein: CASSGGGQGETGYGYTF.

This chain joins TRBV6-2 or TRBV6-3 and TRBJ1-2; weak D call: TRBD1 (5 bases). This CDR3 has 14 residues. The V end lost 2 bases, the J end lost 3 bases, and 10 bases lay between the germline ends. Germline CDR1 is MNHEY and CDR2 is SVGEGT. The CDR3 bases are TGTGCCAGCAGTTACCGGGGGAAGGACTATGGCTACACCTTC. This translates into CASSYRGKDYGYTF.

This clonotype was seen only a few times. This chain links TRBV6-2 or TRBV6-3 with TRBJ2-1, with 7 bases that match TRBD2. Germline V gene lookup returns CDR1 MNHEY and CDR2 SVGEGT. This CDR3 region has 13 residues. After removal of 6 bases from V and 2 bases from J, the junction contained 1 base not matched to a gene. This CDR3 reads CASSREAYNEQFF. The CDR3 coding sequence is TGTGCCAGCAGCCGGGAGGCCTACAATGAGCAGTTCTTC.